The 2 T cell receptor beta chains reported below all come from one sample, sequenced in a study of T cell responses to AZD1222 COVID-19 vaccine (dated by TCRdb to the early 2020s). Library method: the immunoSEQ multiplex PCR assay. The source is immuneACCESS, and TCRdb retained only in-frame sequences with V and J called. Part of the clones is not carried over; for the studies checked, unresolved V genes explain less than half of this, and the remainder is unexplained. The sample records roughly 80,000 clones, 90% of which are singletons. The top ten hold roughly 3.9% of the sample. In the paper's terms, the time point label means: baseline before first vaccination. The sequenced sample was peripheral blood, obtained on day 0 of AZD1222 vaccination. These TCRs come from an adult in good health.

V usage is TRBV10-1 and J usage is TRBJ1-1, with a possible D match to TRBD1 (5 bases). CDR3 size: 21 residues. Germline CDR1 and CDR2: WNHNN and SYGVQD (reference sequence). Between the trimmed V and J ends, which lost 6 bases and 0 bases, there was a span of 32 bases. The chain's CDR3 is CASRLTSDECAGDSLNTEAFF. The CDR3 DNA follows: TGCGCCAGCAGACTGACAAGTGATGAGTGTGCGGGGGATTCTCTGAACACTGAAGCTTTCTTT.

V usage is TRBV5-6 and J usage is TRBJ1-6; possible D gene TRBD1, 5 bases. CDR1 SGHDT and CDR2 YYEEEE come from the germline V gene. The CDR3 contains 15 residues. Deletions cut 0 bases from V and 7 bases from J, with 11 bases between. CDR3 in amino acids: CASSLGQGTNSPLHF. DNA for the CDR3: TGTGCCAGCAGCTTGGGTCAGGGAACCAATTCACCCCTCCACTTT.